This T cell receptor (beta chain) is drawn from a study of T cell responses to AZD1222 COVID-19 vaccine. Study findings and constraints: A mostly white British donor set with more females was recruited, and clonal diversity was possibly underestimated. The span of vaccine-associated CD4 TCRs extended across spike, with dominance at 160-218 and 743-854.

About this clone itself: Its matching antigen is unknown.

Profiling relied on immunoSEQ multiplex PCR, and the TCRdb table lists in-frame clones only, not all of them. This table holds about 130,000 clones, under 90% found once. Germline CDR1 and CDR2: LNHDA and SQIVND (reference sequence). The CDR3 length is 14 residues. Trimming at V came to 11 bases and at J to 4 bases, leaving 10 bases not matched to a gene. The receptor was derived from an adult in good health. The material was peripheral blood, obtained on day 0 of AZD1222 vaccination. The gene calls are TRBV19 and TRBJ2-7; 11 bases match TRBD2. The CDR3 is CASRPTSGGYEQYF. Written as DNA, the CDR3 is TGTGCCTCAAGACCAACTAGCGGGGGTTACGAGCAGTACTTC.